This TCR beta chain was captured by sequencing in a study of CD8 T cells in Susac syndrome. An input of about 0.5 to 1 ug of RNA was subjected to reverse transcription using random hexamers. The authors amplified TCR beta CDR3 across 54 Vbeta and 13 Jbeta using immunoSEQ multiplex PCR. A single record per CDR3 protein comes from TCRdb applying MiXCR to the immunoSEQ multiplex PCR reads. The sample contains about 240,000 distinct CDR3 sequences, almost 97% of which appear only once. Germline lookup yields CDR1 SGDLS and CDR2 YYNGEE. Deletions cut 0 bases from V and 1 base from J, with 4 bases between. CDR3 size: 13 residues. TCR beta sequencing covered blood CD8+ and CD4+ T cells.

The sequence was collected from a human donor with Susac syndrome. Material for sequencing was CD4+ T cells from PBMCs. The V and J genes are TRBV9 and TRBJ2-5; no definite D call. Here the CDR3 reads CASSVGGQETQYF. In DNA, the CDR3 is TGTGCCAGCAGCGTAGGAGGCCAAGAGACCCAGTACTTC.